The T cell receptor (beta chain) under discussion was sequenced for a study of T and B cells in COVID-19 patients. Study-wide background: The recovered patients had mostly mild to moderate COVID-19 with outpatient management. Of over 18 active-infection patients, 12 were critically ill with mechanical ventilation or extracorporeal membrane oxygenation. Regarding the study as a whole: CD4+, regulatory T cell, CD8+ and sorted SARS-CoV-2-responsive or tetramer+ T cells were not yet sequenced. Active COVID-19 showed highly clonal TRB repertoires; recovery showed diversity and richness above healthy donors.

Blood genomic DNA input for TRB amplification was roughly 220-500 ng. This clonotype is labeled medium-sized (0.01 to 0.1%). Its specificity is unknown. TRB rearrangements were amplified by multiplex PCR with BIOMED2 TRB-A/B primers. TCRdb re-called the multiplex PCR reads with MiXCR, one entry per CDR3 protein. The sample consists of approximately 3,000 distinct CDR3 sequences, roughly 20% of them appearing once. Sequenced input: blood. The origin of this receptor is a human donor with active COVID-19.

CDR3 protein: CASSYRDGTEAFF. The CDR3 coding sequence is TGTGCCAGCAGTTACCGGGACGGGACTGAAGCTTTCTTT. The genes are TRBV6-5 and TRBJ1-1; weak D call: TRBD1 (5 bases). Trimming pared 2 bases from V and 5 bases from J, leaving 9 bases between. CDR3 length equals 13 residues. CDR1 MNHEY and CDR2 SVGAGI come from the germline V gene.